The 25 T cell receptor beta chains below come from one sample, sequenced in a study of human T cells and chemical hapten exposure. From the RACE reads, TCRdb called clonotypes with MiXCR, one entry per CDR3 protein. The sample includes roughly 100,000 distinct CDR3 sequences, nearly 35% of them seen just once. Indicated time point: patch test 3, about 24 weeks after DPC sensitization. Indicated treatment: therapeutic diphenylcyclopropenone sensitization with weekly scalp DPC. This sample comprised whole blood, obtained in connection with sensitization to the hapten diphenylcyclopropenone (DPC). The source is a man aged 40-49 years with alopecia areata. Some clones in this sample may be carry-over from other donors' samples.

This clonotype was counted once. V usage is TRBV3-1 and J usage is TRBJ1-6; no clear D. The CDR3 length is 16 residues. V lost 0 bases to trimming and J lost 3 bases, with 9 bases between them. Looked up from germline, CDR1 is LGHDT and CDR2 is YNNKEL (reference sequence). CDR3 protein: CASSQDNLIYNSPLHF. The CDR3 nucleotides are TGTGCCAGCAGCCAAGATAATCTGATCTATAATTCACCCCTCCACTTT.

The chain joins TRBV7-9 to TRBJ2-1; 10 bases line up with TRBD2. The CDR3 loop spans 14 amino acids. The V gene's germline CDR1 is SEHNR and CDR2 FQNEAQ (reference sequence). Trimming removed 5 bases from V and 8 bases from J; junction bases left unmatched: 6. In DNA, the CDR3 is TGTGCCAGCAGCCTAACTAGCGGGATATATGAGCAGTTCTTC. It yields the protein CASSLTSGIYEQFF.

The V call is TRBV29-1, the J call TRBJ2-7; maybe TRBD1 (10 bases). From germline, CDR1 is SQVTM and CDR2 ANQGSEA. The CDR3 spans 19 residues. CDR3 DNA sequence: TGCGACATCCTGAGGACAGGGGGGCCCACAGCGGGGGGCACCTACGAGCAGTACTTC. This sequence encodes CDILRTGGPTAGGTYEQYF.

The CDR3 DNA reads TGCAGCGTTGCGGTTAATGAGCAGTTCTTC. It translates to CSVAVNEQFF. This rearrangement joins TRBV29-1 to TRBJ2-1; D remains unclear. CDR1 and CDR2 (germline): SQVTM, ANQGSEA. The CDR3 length is 10 residues. Trimming cost V 4 bases and J 7 bases, with 5 bases left between them.

The rearrangement links TRBV4-3 to TRBJ1-2; D remains ambiguous. Per germline, CDR1 LGHNA and CDR2 YSLEER. V lost 2 bases and J lost 4, with 11 bases in between. The CDR3 contains 14 residues. The CDR3 region has the DNA TGCGCCAGCAGCCAAAGTTCAAGCCGCTATGGCTACACCTTC. It encodes CASSQSSSRYGYTF.

There are a few counts of this clonotype. V is TRBV7-3 and J is TRBJ2-3; 11 nucleotides align to TRBD1. There are 15 residues in the CDR3. V lost 1 base and J lost 4; bases outside the gene matches: 1. Germline V gene data show CDR1 as SGHTA and CDR2 as FQGTGA. CDR3 in DNA: TGTGCCAGCAGCTTAATGGGACAGGGGGCAGATACGCAGTATTTT. It translates to CASSLMGQGADTQYF.

A single count supports this clonotype. This sequence joins TRBV20-1 and TRBJ2-3, with D perhaps TRBD1 (5 bases). This CDR3 is 12 amino acids long. With 5 bases removed from V and 2 bases from J, the gap between germline ends came to 8 bases. Germline V CDR1 and CDR2: DFQATT, SNEGSKA (reference sequence). The CDR3 bases are TGCAGTGCTGGACAAAACACAGATACGCAGTATTTT. It yields the protein CSAGQNTDTQYF.

This rearrangement joins TRBV6-5 to TRBJ2-7, with 8 bases fitting TRBD1. This CDR3 is built from 15 residues. V gave up 5 bases and J gave up 1 base; unmatched junction bases: 7. Per the germline V gene, CDR1 is MNHEY and CDR2 is SVGAGI. CDR3 in amino acids: CASSTGTGCSYEQYF. For the CDR3, the DNA is TGTGCCAGCAGTACCGGGACAGGCTGTTCCTACGAGCAGTACTTC.

This clonotype has only a few counts. This chain joins TRBV4-3 and TRBJ2-7; D is undetermined. Germline-derived CDR1 and CDR2 are LGHNA and YSLEER. The CDR3 totals 12 residues. V shed 4 bases and J shed 7 bases, with 11 bases lying between them. CDR3 loop: CASSPIGGEQYF. CDR3 coding DNA: TGCGCCAGCAGCCCTATTGGTGGAGAGCAGTACTTC.

This chain links TRBV20-1 with TRBJ2-3; possibly TRBD2 for D (5 bases). Between the trimmed V and J ends, which lost 3 bases and 3 bases, there was a span of 10 bases. This CDR3 region has 13 residues. CDR1 and CDR2 from the germline V gene are DFQATT and SNEGSKA (reference sequence). CDR3 sequence: CSAREDFTDTQYF. The CDR3 DNA sequence: TGCAGTGCTAGGGAGGATTTTACAGATACGCAGTATTTT.

The chain couples TRBV7-2 to TRBJ1-5; D gene uncertain. This CDR3 region has 13 residues. Germline V gene sequence: CDR1 SGHTA, CDR2 FQGNSA. Trimming cost V 2 bases and J 6 bases, with 8 bases left between them. Here the CDR3 DNA reads TGTGCCAGCAGCTTAAAATCCGGTCAGCCCCAGCATTTT. This encodes CASSLKSGQPQHF.

This clonotype was seen only a few times. The chain has TRBV10-3 and TRBJ2-3; 7 bases are a match to TRBD2. The junction had 6 bases not matched to a gene; V was cut back by 2 bases and J by 4 bases. The CDR3 is 15 amino acids. CDR1 is ENHRY, CDR2 SYGVKD, per germline. In nucleotides, the CDR3 is TGTGCCATCAGTGAGGTGACTAGCAAGGCAGATACGCAGTATTTT. Its protein product is CAISEVTSKADTQYF.

This clonotype turned up a few times. The V and J genes are TRBV7-2 and TRBJ1-1, with 9 bases that match TRBD1. V dropped 2 bases and J dropped 6; count of bases not matched to a gene: 7. Germline CDR1 is SGHTA and CDR2 is FQGNSA. The CDR3 contains 15 residues. CDR3 coding DNA: TGTGCCAGCAGCTTATCTGGGCGACAGGGGGCTGAAGCTTTCTTT. Residues: CASSLSGRQGAEAFF. The whole variable domain, filled in from reference TRBV7-2 and TRBJ1-1, reads GAGVSQSPSNKVTEKGKDVELRCDPISGHTALYWYRQSLGQGLEFLIYFQGNSAPDKSGLPSDRFSAERTGGSVSTLTIQRTQQEDSAVYLCASSLSGRQGAEAFFGQGTRLTVV.

The rearrangement uses TRBV11-2 and TRBJ1-2; TRBD1 aligns across 8 bases. The CDR3 has 15 residues. V lost 6 bases and J lost 3; bases outside the gene matches: 9. From germline, CDR1 is SGHAT and CDR2 FQNNGV. CDR3 region: CASRSPGQADYGYTF. For the CDR3, the DNA is TGTGCCAGCAGGTCACCGGGACAGGCGGACTATGGCTACACCTTC. The full variable domain, completed using reference TRBV11-2 and TRBJ1-2, is EAGVAQSPRYKIIEKRQSVAFWCNPISGHATLYWYQQILGQGPKLLIQFQNNGVVDDSQLPKDRFSAERLKGVDSTLKIQPAKLEDSAVYLCASRSPGQADYGYTFGSGTRLTVV.

The chain has TRBV6-5 and TRBJ1-1; no firm D call. Germline CDR1 reads MNHEY; CDR2 reads SVGAGI. The CDR3 is 12 residues long. V lost 5 bases to trimming and J lost 4 bases, with 8 bases between them. The CDR3 spells CASSQWGTEAFF. The CDR3 DNA is TGTGCCAGCAGTCAGTGGGGCACTGAAGCTTTCTTT.

This clonotype came up a few times. This chain uses TRBV2 with TRBJ2-7; D not resolved. V shed 7 bases and J shed 6 bases, with 10 bases lying between them. The germline V gene encodes CDR1 SNHLY and CDR2 FYNNEI. This CDR3 has 11 amino acids. CDR3: CASTLGAEQYV. In nucleotides, the CDR3 is TGTGCCAGCACCTTGGGCGCCGAGCAGTACGTC.

The gene calls are TRBV10-3 and TRBJ2-1, with D uncertain. Trimming cost V 8 bases and J 6 bases, with 14 bases left between them. The germline V gene encodes CDR1 ENHRY and CDR2 SYGVKD. CDR3 length: 13 residues. The CDR3, as DNA: TGTGCCATCGATGGCGGTCCTGGCAATGAGCAGTTCTTC. Translating gives CAIDGGPGNEQFF.

This chain uses TRBV28 with TRBJ2-7; 8 nucleotides line up with TRBD2. The junction had 6 bases not matched to a gene; V was cut back by 8 bases and J by 0 bases. From germline, CDR1 is MDHEN and CDR2 SYDVKM. The CDR3 covers 14 residues. DNA for the CDR3: TGTGCCAGCCGACCGGGAGGGCCCTCCTACGAGCAGTACTTC. Its protein product is CASRPGGPSYEQYF.

The table lists this clonotype with a few counts. CDR3 bases: TGCAGCGTCAAACTAGCGGGGGCCTACAATGAGCAGTTCTTC. Protein sequence: CSVKLAGAYNEQFF. The chain employs TRBV29-1 and TRBJ2-1; 11 bases line up with TRBD2. Per germline, CDR1 SQVTM and CDR2 ANQGSEA. The CDR3 contains 14 residues. The J segment lost 2 bases and the V segment lost 6 bases, leaving 3 bases of the junction unmatched.

A note on this clonotype: No conserved phenylalanine or tryptophan is present at the end of the CDR3, so a read error is the likely explanation. The J gene is TRBJ2-3, the V gene TRBV12-3 or TRBV12-4, with D perhaps TRBD1 (5 bases). With 3 bases removed from V and 0 bases from J, the gap between germline ends came to 7 bases. CDR3 size: 14 residues. CDR3: CASSFDSSTDTQYS. The CDR3 bases are TGTGCCAGCAGTTTCGACAGTAGCACAGATACGCAGTATTCT.

CDR3 residues: CASSLRRGETQYF. Written as DNA, the CDR3 is TGTGCCAGCAGTTTACGGCGGGGAGAGACCCAGTACTTC. The chain joins TRBV27 to TRBJ2-5; tentative D call: TRBD2 (6 bases). The germline gives CDR1 MNHEY, CDR2 SMNVEV (reference sequence). CDR3 length: 13 residues. Trimming removed 2 bases from V and 4 bases from J, with 8 bases in between.

A few counts support this clonotype. V gene TRBV6-6 combines with J gene TRBJ2-5; 7 bases agree with TRBD2. Germline trimming cut 2 bases from V and 0 bases from J; bases unmatched to any gene: 15. Per the germline V gene, CDR1 is MNHNY and CDR2 is SVGAGI (reference sequence). CDR3 size: 19 residues. The CDR3 here is CASSYPYAGALSDQETQYF. The CDR3 coding sequence is TGTGCCAGCAGTTACCCCTACGCGGGAGCCCTCTCGGACCAAGAGACCCAGTACTTC.

This chain uses TRBV6-1 with TRBJ1-4; 7 nucleotides align to TRBD1. CDR1 MNHNS and CDR2 SASEGT come from the germline V gene. The CDR3 contains 14 residues. V shed 8 bases, J shed 6 bases, and the junction held 9 bases outside the gene matches. CDR3 in DNA: TGTGCCAGCGCAGAGGGGACAGTCGATGAAAAACTGTTTTTT. Amino acids: CASAEGTVDEKLFF.

Comment on this clonotype: One end of the junction varies from germline; a read error may be responsible. This chain joins TRBV20-1 and TRBJ2-3; weak D call: TRBD2 (5 bases). The CDR3 has 15 amino acids. Germline V gene data show CDR1 as DFQATT and CDR2 as SNEGSKA (reference sequence). The CDR3 region is CSARAGGSRTDTQYF. The CDR3 DNA sequence: TGCAGTGCAAGAGCTGGTGGGAGTAGGACAGATACGCAGTATTTT.

This clonotype came up a few times. V usage is TRBV6-2 or TRBV6-3 and J usage is TRBJ2-1; D is possibly TRBD1 or TRBD2 (5 bases each). Germline V CDR1 and CDR2: MNHEY, SVGEGT. The CDR3 runs to 15 residues. V lost 4 bases and J lost 7, with 17 bases in between. The CDR3 spells CASSFSGTRGNEQFF. In DNA form, the CDR3 reads TGTGCCAGCAGTTTCTCCGGGACCCGCGGGAATGAGCAGTTCTTC.